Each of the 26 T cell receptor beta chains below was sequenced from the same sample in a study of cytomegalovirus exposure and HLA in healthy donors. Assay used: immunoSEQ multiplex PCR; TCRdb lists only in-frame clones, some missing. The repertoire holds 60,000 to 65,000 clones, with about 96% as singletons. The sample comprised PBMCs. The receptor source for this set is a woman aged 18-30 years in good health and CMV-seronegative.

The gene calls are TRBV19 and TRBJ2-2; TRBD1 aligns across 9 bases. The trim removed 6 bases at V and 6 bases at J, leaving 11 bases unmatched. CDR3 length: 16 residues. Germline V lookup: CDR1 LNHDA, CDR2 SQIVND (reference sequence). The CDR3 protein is CASRTRTGDPPGELFF. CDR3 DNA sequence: TGTGCCAGTAGAACTCGGACAGGGGATCCCCCCGGGGAGCTGTTTTTT.

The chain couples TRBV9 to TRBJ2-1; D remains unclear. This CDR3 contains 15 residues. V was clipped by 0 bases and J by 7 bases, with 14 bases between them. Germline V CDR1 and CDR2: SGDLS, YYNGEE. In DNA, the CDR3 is TGTGCCAGCAGCGTAGGTGTGGGCTTACGAAATGAGCAGTTCTTC. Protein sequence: CASSVGVGLRNEQFF. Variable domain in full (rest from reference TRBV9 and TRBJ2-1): DSGVTQTPKHLITATGQRVTLRCSPRSGDLSVYWYQQSLDQGLQFLIQYYNGEERAKGNILERFSAQQFPDLHSELNLSSLELGDSALYFCASSVGVGLRNEQFFGPGTRLTVL.

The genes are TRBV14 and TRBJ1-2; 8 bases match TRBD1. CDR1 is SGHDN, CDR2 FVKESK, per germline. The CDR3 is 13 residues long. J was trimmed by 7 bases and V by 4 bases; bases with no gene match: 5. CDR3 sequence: CASSRTGLGGYTF. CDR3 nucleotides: TGTGCCAGCAGCCGGACAGGGCTGGGTGGCTACACCTTC.

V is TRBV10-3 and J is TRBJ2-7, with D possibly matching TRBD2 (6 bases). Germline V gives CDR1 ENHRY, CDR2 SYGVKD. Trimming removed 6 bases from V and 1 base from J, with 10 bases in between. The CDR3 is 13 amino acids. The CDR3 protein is CAIRSRESYEQYF. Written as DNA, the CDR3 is TGTGCCATCAGGTCCCGGGAGTCCTACGAGCAGTACTTC.

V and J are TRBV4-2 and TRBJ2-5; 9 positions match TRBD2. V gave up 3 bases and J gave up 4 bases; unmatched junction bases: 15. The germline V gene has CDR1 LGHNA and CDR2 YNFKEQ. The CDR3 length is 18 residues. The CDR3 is CASSHARWASGKGETQYF. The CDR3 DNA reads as TGTGCCAGCAGCCACGCCAGATGGGCTAGCGGGAAGGGAGAGACCCAGTACTTC.

Here the CDR3 DNA reads TGTGCCCAGGGATGGCCTAGCTCCTACAATGAGCAGTTCTTC. Its protein is CAQGWPSSYNEQFF. This chain joins TRBV14 and TRBJ2-1, with D tentatively TRBD1 (5 bases). Trimming removed 11 bases from V and 0 bases from J, with 14 bases in between. CDR1 and CDR2 from the germline V gene are SGHDN and FVKESK. The CDR3 consists of 14 residues.

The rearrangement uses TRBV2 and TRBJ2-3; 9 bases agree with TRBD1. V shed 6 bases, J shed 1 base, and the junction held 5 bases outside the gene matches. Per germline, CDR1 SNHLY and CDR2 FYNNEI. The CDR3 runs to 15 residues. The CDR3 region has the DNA TGTGCCAGCAGGGGGGACAGGGTTGGCACAGATACGCAGTATTTT. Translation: CASRGDRVGTDTQYF.

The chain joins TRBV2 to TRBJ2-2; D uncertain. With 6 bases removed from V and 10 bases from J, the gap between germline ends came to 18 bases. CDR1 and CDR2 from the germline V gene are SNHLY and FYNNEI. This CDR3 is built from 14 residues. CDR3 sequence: CASRQIVETEELFF. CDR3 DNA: TGTGCCAGCAGGCAAATCGTTGAGACTGAGGAGCTGTTTTTT.

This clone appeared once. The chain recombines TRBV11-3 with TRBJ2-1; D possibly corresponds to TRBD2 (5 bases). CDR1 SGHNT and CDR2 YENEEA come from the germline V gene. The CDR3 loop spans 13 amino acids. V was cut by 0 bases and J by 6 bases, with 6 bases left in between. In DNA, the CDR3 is TGTGCCAGCAGCTTAGATCGGGGCAATGAGCAGTTCTTC. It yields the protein CASSLDRGNEQFF.

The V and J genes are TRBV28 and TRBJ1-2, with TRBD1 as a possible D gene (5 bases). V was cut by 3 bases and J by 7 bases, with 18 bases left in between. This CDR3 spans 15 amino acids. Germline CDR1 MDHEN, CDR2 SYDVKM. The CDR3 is CASSFVGLFSLGYTF. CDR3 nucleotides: TGTGCCAGCAGTTTCGTGGGACTTTTCTCTCTTGGCTACACCTTC.

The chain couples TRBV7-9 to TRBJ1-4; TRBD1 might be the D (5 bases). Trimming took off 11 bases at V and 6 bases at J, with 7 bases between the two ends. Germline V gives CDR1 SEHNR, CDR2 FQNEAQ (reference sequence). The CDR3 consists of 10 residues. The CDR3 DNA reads TGTGCCGGGGGGGATGAAAAACTGTTTTTT. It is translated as CAGGDEKLFF.

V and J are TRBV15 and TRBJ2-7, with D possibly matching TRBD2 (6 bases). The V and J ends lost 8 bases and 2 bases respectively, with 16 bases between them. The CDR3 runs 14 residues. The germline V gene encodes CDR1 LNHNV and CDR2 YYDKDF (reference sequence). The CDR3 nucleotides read TGTGCCACCCGAACAGGAGGGAGGCCCTACGAGCAGTACTTC. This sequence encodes CATRTGGRPYEQYF.

CDR3 nucleotide sequence: TGTGCCAGCAGCACCTCACAGGGATACAATCAGCCCCAGCATTTT. It encodes CASSTSQGYNQPQHF. The V gene is TRBV5-6, the J gene TRBJ1-5; perhaps TRBD1 as D (6 bases). The germline V and J ends were trimmed by 4 bases and 3 bases, with 14 bases remaining between them. This CDR3 has 15 residues. Germline loops: CDR1 SGHDT, CDR2 YYEEEE.

DNA of the CDR3: TGTGCCAGCAGCCGAACTAGCGGGACCGGCTACGAGCAGTACTTC. It encodes CASSRTSGTGYEQYF. The V call is TRBV7-2, the J call TRBJ2-7; 10 bases agree with TRBD2. The CDR3 contains 15 residues. With 5 bases clipped from V and 3 bases from J, the junction kept 7 bases outside the gene matches. Germline assignment: CDR1 SGHTA and CDR2 FQGNSA.

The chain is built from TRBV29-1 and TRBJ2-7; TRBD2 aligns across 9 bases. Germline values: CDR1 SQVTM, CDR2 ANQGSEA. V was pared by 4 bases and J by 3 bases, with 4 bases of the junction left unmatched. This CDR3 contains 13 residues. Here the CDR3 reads CSVGPSGDYEQYF. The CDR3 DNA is TGCAGCGTTGGGCCTAGCGGGGACTACGAGCAGTACTTC.

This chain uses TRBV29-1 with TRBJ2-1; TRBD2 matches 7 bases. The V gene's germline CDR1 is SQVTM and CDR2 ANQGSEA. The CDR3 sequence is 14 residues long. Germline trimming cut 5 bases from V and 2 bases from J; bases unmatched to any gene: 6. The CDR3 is CSVPVSGPYNEQFF. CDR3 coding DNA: TGCAGCGTTCCAGTTAGCGGGCCCTACAATGAGCAGTTCTTC.

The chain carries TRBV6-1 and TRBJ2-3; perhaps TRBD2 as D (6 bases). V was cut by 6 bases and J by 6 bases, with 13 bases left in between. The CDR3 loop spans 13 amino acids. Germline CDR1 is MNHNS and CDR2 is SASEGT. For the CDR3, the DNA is TGTGCCAGCAGCTGGGACTGGCCGGATACGCAGTATTTT. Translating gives CASSWDWPDTQYF.

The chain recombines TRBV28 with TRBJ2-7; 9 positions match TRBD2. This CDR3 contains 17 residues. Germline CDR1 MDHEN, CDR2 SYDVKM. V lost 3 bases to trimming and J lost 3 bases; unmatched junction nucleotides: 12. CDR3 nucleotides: TGTGCCAGCAGTTTTGCCCCGGCGTCTAGCGGGGACTACGAGCAGTACTTC. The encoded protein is CASSFAPASSGDYEQYF.

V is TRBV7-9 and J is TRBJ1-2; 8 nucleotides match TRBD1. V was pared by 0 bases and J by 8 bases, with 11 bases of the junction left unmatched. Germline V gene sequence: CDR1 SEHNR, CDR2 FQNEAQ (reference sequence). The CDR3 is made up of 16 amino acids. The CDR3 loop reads CASSLASGQGAMGYTF. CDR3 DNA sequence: TGTGCCAGCAGCTTAGCGTCGGGGCAGGGGGCTATGGGCTACACCTTC.

CDR3 bases: TGTGCCAGCAGCTTGGGAGCTAGCGTCCACGAGCAGTACTTC. Protein sequence: CASSLGASVHEQYF. The J gene is TRBJ2-7, the V gene TRBV5-4; D is perhaps TRBD2 (6 bases). Germline lookup yields CDR1 SGHNT and CDR2 YYREEE (reference sequence). The CDR3 is made up of 14 amino acids. With 0 bases removed from V and 5 bases from J, the gap between germline ends came to 12 bases.

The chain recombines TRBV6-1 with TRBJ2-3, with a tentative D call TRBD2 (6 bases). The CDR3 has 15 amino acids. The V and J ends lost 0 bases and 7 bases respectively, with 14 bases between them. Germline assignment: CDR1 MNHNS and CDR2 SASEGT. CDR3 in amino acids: CASSEAAAGRHTQYF. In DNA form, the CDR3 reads TGTGCCAGCAGTGAAGCGGCGGCGGGAAGGCATACGCAGTATTTT.

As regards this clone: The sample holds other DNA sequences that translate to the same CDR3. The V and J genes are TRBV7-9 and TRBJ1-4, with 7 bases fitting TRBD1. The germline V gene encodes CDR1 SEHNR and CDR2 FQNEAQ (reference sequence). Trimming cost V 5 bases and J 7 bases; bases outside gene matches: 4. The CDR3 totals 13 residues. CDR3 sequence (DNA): TGTGCCAGCAGCCGACAGGGCAGTGAAAAACTGTTTTTT. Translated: CASSRQGSEKLFF.

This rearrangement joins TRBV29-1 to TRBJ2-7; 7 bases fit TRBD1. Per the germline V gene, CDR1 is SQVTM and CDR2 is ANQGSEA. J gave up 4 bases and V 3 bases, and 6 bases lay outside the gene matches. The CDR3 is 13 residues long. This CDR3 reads CSVEGTVPYEQYF. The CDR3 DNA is TGCAGCGTTGAGGGGACAGTCCCTTACGAGCAGTACTTC.

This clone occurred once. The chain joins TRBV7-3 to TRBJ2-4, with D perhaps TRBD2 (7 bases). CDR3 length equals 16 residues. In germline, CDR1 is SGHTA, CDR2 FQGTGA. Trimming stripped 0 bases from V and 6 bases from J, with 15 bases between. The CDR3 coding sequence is TGTGCCAGCAGCTTAACGGGGGCGGGAGTGGGAAACATTCAGTACTTC. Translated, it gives CASSLTGAGVGNIQYF.

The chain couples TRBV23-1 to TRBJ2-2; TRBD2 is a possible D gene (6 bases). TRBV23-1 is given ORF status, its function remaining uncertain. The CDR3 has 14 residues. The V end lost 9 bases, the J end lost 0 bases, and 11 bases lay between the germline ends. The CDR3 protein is CARERASNTGELFF. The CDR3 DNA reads TGCGCCAGGGAGCGGGCCTCGAACACCGGGGAGCTGTTTTTT.

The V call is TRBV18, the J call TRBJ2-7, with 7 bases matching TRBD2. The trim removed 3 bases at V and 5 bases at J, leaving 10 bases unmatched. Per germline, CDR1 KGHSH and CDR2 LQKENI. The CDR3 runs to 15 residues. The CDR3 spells CASSPRSVAGDEQYF. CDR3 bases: TGTGCCAGCTCACCCCGTTCGGTAGCGGGTGACGAGCAGTACTTC.